The 11 T cell receptor beta chains listed next were all sequenced from one sample in a study of blood T cell repertoires in COVID-19. Profiling relied on immunoSEQ multiplex PCR, and the TCRdb table lists in-frame clones only, not all of them. This table holds tens of thousands of clones, approximately 88% found once. The sequenced sample was peripheral blood. Receptors were obtained from a human donor in a cohort sampled during active COVID-19.

The J gene is TRBJ1-3, the V gene TRBV9; D is uncertain. Per the germline V gene, CDR1 is SGDLS and CDR2 is YYNGEE. The V end was cut by 0 bases, the J end by 2 bases, with 9 bases between. The CDR3 loop spans 15 amino acids. The CDR3, as DNA: TGTGCCAGCAGCGTAGGAGGAGTTACTGGAAACACCATATATTTT. Amino acids: CASSVGGVTGNTIYF.

V is TRBV18 and J is TRBJ1-5; D uncertain. CDR3 size: 12 residues. The V gene lost 0 bases and the J gene lost 6 bases, with 3 bases spanning the gap. Looked up from germline, CDR1 is KGHSH and CDR2 is LQKENI. Here the CDR3 DNA reads TGTGCCAGCTCACCACCGGCTCAGCCCCAGCATTTT. Protein: CASSPPAQPQHF.

The V call is TRBV6-2 or TRBV6-3, the J call TRBJ2-1; 7 bases line up with TRBD1. With V trimmed by 6 bases and J by 0 bases, 5 bases remained unmatched. The CDR3 length is 15 residues. Germline CDR1 reads MNHEY; CDR2 reads SVGEGT. DNA for the CDR3: TGTGCCAGCAGCTTTTCAGGGGGCTCCTACAATGAGCAGTTCTTC. This translates into CASSFSGGSYNEQFF.

The rearrangement links TRBV19 to TRBJ1-1; no definite D call. The length of the CDR3 is 14 residues. The V gene lost 1 base and the J gene lost 2 bases, with 8 bases spanning the gap. The V gene's germline CDR1 is LNHDA and CDR2 SQIVND (reference sequence). DNA for the CDR3: TGTGCCAGTAGTATAGGAGGCTATAACACTGAAGCTTTCTTT. Amino acid sequence: CASSIGGYNTEAFF.

This rearrangement joins TRBV2 to TRBJ1-2; 9 bases are a match to TRBD1. Germline V gene data show CDR1 as SNHLY and CDR2 as FYNNEI. Trimming took 5 bases from V and 8 from J; bases not matched to a gene: 12. The CDR3 consists of 15 residues. CDR3 bases: TGTGCCAGCAGTCCCTCGGGACAGGGAATGAGGGGCTACACCTTC. Translated: CASSPSGQGMRGYTF.

The chain combines TRBV11-2 with TRBJ1-1; D is possibly TRBD1 (6 bases). Germline V lookup: CDR1 SGHAT, CDR2 FQNNGV. The germline V and J ends were trimmed by 1 base and 4 bases, with 10 bases remaining between them. The CDR3 runs to 14 residues. This chain's CDR3 is CASSLAGVATEAFF. The DNA of the CDR3 is TGTGCCAGCAGCTTAGCAGGGGTCGCCACTGAAGCTTTCTTT.

The genes are TRBV9 and TRBJ2-7; 9 bases match TRBD1. CDR1 and CDR2 from the germline V gene are SGDLS and YYNGEE. The junction had 1 base not matched to a gene; V was cut back by 0 bases and J by 3 bases. The CDR3 has 14 residues. The CDR3 sequence: CASSVAGQGYEQYF. The CDR3 nucleotides are TGTGCCAGCAGCGTAGCGGGACAGGGCTACGAGCAGTACTTC. Supplemented by reference TRBV9 and TRBJ2-7, the full variable domain reads DSGVTQTPKHLITATGQRVTLRCSPRSGDLSVYWYQQSLDQGLQFLIQYYNGEERAKGNILERFSAQQFPDLHSELNLSSLELGDSALYFCASSVAGQGYEQYFGPGTRLTVT.

The chain couples TRBV18 to TRBJ1-1, with TRBD1 matching 7 bases. In germline, CDR1 is KGHSH, CDR2 LQKENI. The CDR3 is made up of 14 amino acids. The trim removed 6 bases at V and 1 base at J, leaving 5 bases unmatched. CDR3 region: CASSLGQQNTEAFF. The CDR3 coding sequence is TGTGCCAGCTCCCTGGGACAGCAGAACACTGAAGCTTTCTTT.

The CDR3 DNA is TGTGCCAGCAGTCCCCGTCGACAGGGCGAAGCTTTCTTT. It translates to CASSPRRQGEAFF. The genes are TRBV6-5 and TRBJ1-1; TRBD1 aligns across 7 bases. CDR3 length: 13 residues. V dropped 5 bases and J dropped 8; count of bases not matched to a gene: 8. CDR1 is MNHEY, CDR2 SVGAGI, per germline.

The table lists this clone with a few counts. The V and J genes are TRBV5-8 and TRBJ1-6; D not certain. The CDR3 sequence is 17 residues long. Germline loops: CDR1 SGHTS, CDR2 YDEGEE. Between the trimmed V and J ends, which lost 0 bases and 2 bases, there was a span of 12 bases. This CDR3 reads CASSLEQPLTYNSPLHF. The CDR3 coding sequence is TGTGCCAGCAGCTTGGAACAGCCCTTAACCTATAATTCACCCCTCCACTTT.

This chain connects TRBV6-6 to TRBJ2-1, with D maybe TRBD2 (6 bases). Germline values: CDR1 MNHNY, CDR2 SVGAGI (reference sequence). The CDR3 totals 12 residues. Trimming removed 6 bases from V and 12 bases from J, with 15 bases in between. This CDR3 is CASSHPMEGQFF. The CDR3 nucleotides are TGTGCCAGCAGCCACCCCATGGAGGGGCAGTTCTTC.